This entry features one T cell receptor (beta chain) sequence. In the original workflow: Estimation of nucleated cell counts was performed using reference gene primer amplification. TCRdb keeps only in-frame clones here, not all; method: immunoSEQ multiplex PCR. V, J and clone size are those of that table, while D and trimming were read from the DNA. The sample has around 45,000 clones, around 77% seen once. This entry comes from a study of blood T cell repertoires in COVID-19. Study summary: Acute and convalescent COVID-19 specimens originated in the United States, Italy and Spain.

CDR3 size: 14 residues. Between the trimmed V and J ends, which lost 5 bases and 1 base, there was a span of 9 bases. CDR1 is WNHNN, CDR2 SYGVQD, per germline (reference sequence). This receptor was obtained from a woman of 80 years or more with acute or convalescent COVID-19. The sample was peripheral blood. The rearrangement uses TRBV10-1 and TRBJ1-5; perhaps TRBD1 as D (5 bases). The CDR3, as DNA: TGCGCCAGCAGTTCAGGGTTAAGCAATCAGCCCCAGCATTTT. This codes for CASSSGLSNQPQHF.